This is a list of T cell receptor beta chains from one sample in a study of graft-versus-host responses after intestinal transplantation. Produced via immunoSEQ multiplex PCR; TCRdb's table is partial and in-frame only. The table shows some 39,000 clones, with roughly 91% occurring only once. The specimen was PBMCs, collected almost 270 days after transplant. These receptors were obtained from a human patient who received an intestinal transplant, so some T cells may come from the graft donor. Each CDR3 is given with its conserved first and last residue. D genes are given only for firm matches. Expanded clones are given a class, and other clones once, few, many or no size at all.

v_gene: TRBV19; j_gene: TRBJ2-1; abundance: -; d_gene: TRBD1; CDR3aa: CASSYWDSIYNEQFF; CDR3nt: TGTGCCAGTAGTTATTGGGACAGCATTTACAATGAGCAGTTCTTC
v_gene: TRBV5-1; j_gene: TRBJ2-5; abundance: -; d_gene: -; CDR3aa: CASSLGVTAQETQYF; CDR3nt: TGCGCCAGCAGCTTGGGGGTGACGGCACAAGAGACCCAGTACTTC
v_gene: TRBV27; j_gene: TRBJ2-5; abundance: once; d_gene: -; CDR3aa: CASSLVGGERETQYF; CDR3nt: TGTGCCAGCAGTCTAGTGGGGGGAGAACGGGAGACCCAGTACTTC
v_gene: TRBV7-9; j_gene: TRBJ2-7; abundance: -; d_gene: -; CDR3aa: CASRPGTNSYEQYF; CDR3nt: TGTGCCAGCAGGCCTGGGACAAACTCCTACGAGCAGTACTTC
v_gene: TRBV5-8; j_gene: TRBJ2-1; abundance: -; d_gene: -; CDR3aa: CASSLEGPSNEQFF; CDR3nt: TGTGCCAGCAGCTTGGAAGGGCCCTCCAATGAGCAGTTCTTC
v_gene: TRBV4-1; j_gene: TRBJ2-1; abundance: -; d_gene: TRBD1; CDR3aa: CASSQPDRGYYNEQFF; CDR3nt: TGCGCCAGCAGCCAACCGGACAGGGGGTATTACAATGAGCAGTTCTTC
v_gene: TRBV5-1; j_gene: TRBJ1-5; abundance: -; d_gene: -; CDR3aa: CASSPGGLEQPQHF; CDR3nt: TGCGCCAGCAGCCCGGGGGGGCTCGAGCAGCCCCAGCATTTT
v_gene: TRBV2; j_gene: TRBJ2-3; abundance: -; d_gene: TRBD2; CDR3aa: CASSVHWLAGVTDTQYF; CDR3nt: TGTGCCAGCAGTGTCCACTGGTTAGCGGGCGTCACAGATACGCAGTATTTT
v_gene: TRBV18; j_gene: TRBJ2-5; abundance: -; d_gene: TRBD2; CDR3aa: CASSPGLAETQYF; CDR3nt: TGTGCCAGCTCACCGGGACTAGCAGAGACCCAGTACTTC
v_gene: TRBV7-8; j_gene: TRBJ2-5; abundance: -; d_gene: TRBD2; CDR3aa: CASSARTSGPTPYF; CDR3nt: TGTGCCAGCAGCGCCCGGACTAGCGGACCAACCCCGTACTTC
v_gene: TRBV5-1; j_gene: TRBJ1-2; abundance: -; d_gene: TRBD1; CDR3aa: CASSPGQVIYGYTF; CDR3nt: TGCGCCAGCAGCCCTGGACAGGTTATCTATGGCTACACCTTC
v_gene: TRBV7-9; j_gene: TRBJ1-1; abundance: -; d_gene: TRBD1; CDR3aa: CASSLPHTGANTEAFF; CDR3nt: TGTGCCAGCAGCTTACCCCATACAGGGGCGAACACTGAAGCTTTCTTT
v_gene: TRBV4-1; j_gene: TRBJ1-2; abundance: once; d_gene: -; CDR3aa: CASSPERSGYGYTF; CDR3nt: TGCGCCAGCAGCCCCGAGAGGTCGGGCTATGGCTACACCTTC
v_gene: TRBV7-8; j_gene: TRBJ2-3; abundance: -; d_gene: -; CDR3aa: CASSVQTGTDTQYF; CDR3nt: TGTGCCAGCAGCGTACAGACGGGCACAGATACGCAGTATTTT
v_gene: TRBV6-6; j_gene: TRBJ1-1; abundance: -; d_gene: -; CDR3aa: CASELGGNTEAFF; CDR3nt: TGTGCCAGCGAGTTAGGGGGGAACACTGAAGCTTTCTTT
v_gene: TRBV7-2; j_gene: TRBJ1-3; abundance: few; d_gene: -; CDR3aa: CASSPVRGDTIYF; CDR3nt: TGTGCCAGCAGCCCCGTCCGTGGCGACACCATATATTTT
v_gene: TRBV5-1; j_gene: TRBJ2-7; abundance: -; d_gene: -; CDR3aa: CASSFEQSYEQYF; CDR3nt: TGCGCCAGCAGCTTTGAACAGTCCTACGAGCAGTACTTC
v_gene: TRBV10-3; j_gene: TRBJ2-7; abundance: -; d_gene: TRBD1; CDR3aa: CAIGTAEQYF; CDR3nt: TGTGCCATCGGGACAGCCGAGCAGTACTTC
v_gene: TRBV7-9; j_gene: TRBJ2-2; abundance: -; d_gene: TRBD2; CDR3aa: CASSLNPSGRGELFF; CDR3nt: TGTGCCAGCAGCTTAAATCCTAGCGGAAGGGGGGAGCTGTTTTTT
v_gene: TRBV18; j_gene: TRBJ2-7; abundance: -; d_gene: -; CDR3aa: CASSPRGDEPPYEQYF; CDR3nt: TGTGCCAGCTCACCACGCGGGGACGAGCCCCCCTACGAGCAGTACTTC
v_gene: TRBV19; j_gene: TRBJ1-1; abundance: -; d_gene: TRBD1; CDR3aa: CASSPWTGDTEAFF; CDR3nt: TGTGCCAGTAGTCCTTGGACAGGGGACACTGAAGCTTTCTTT
v_gene: TRBV9; j_gene: TRBJ2-3; abundance: -; d_gene: -; CDR3aa: CASSVGGSASTDTQYF; CDR3nt: TGTGCCAGCAGCGTAGGAGGATCTGCTAGCACAGATACGCAGTATTTT
v_gene: TRBV11-2; j_gene: TRBJ2-2; abundance: -; d_gene: TRBD1; CDR3aa: CASSLLGGDSGELFF; CDR3nt: TGTGCCAGCAGCTTATTAGGGGGCGATAGCGGGGAGCTGTTTTTT
v_gene: TRBV29-1; j_gene: TRBJ2-3; abundance: -; d_gene: -; CDR3aa: CSVVSPTDTQYF; CDR3nt: TGCAGCGTTGTGAGTCCCACAGATACGCAGTATTTT
v_gene: TRBV12-5; j_gene: TRBJ2-7; abundance: -; d_gene: TRBD1; CDR3aa: CASGPPLETGYEQYF; CDR3nt: TGTGCTAGTGGTCCGCCACTTGAGACAGGGTACGAGCAGTACTTC
v_gene: TRBV2; j_gene: TRBJ1-5; abundance: -; d_gene: -; CDR3aa: CASSGGHQQPQHF; CDR3nt: TGTGCCAGCAGTGGCGGACATCAACAGCCCCAGCATTTT
v_gene: TRBV28; j_gene: TRBJ2-1; abundance: few; d_gene: TRBD2; CDR3aa: CASSFPGGGVDNEQFF; CDR3nt: TGTGCCAGCAGTTTCCCCGGCGGGGGGGTAGACAATGAGCAGTTCTTC
v_gene: TRBV5-4; j_gene: TRBJ2-3; abundance: once; d_gene: -; CDR3aa: CASSSGPLTDTQYF; CDR3nt: TGTGCCAGCAGTTCTGGGCCCCTCACAGATACGCAGTATTTT
v_gene: TRBV30; j_gene: TRBJ2-2; abundance: once; d_gene: -; CDR3aa: CAWGPPGELFF; CDR3nt: TGTGCCTGGGGGCCCCCCGGGGAGCTGTTTTTT
v_gene: TRBV5-5; j_gene: TRBJ1-4; abundance: -; d_gene: -; CDR3aa: CASSLGDPLLNEKLFF; CDR3nt: TGTGCCAGCAGCTTGGGAGACCCCCTGCTTAATGAAAAACTGTTTTTT
v_gene: TRBV29-1; j_gene: TRBJ2-7; abundance: -; d_gene: -; CDR3aa: CSVVTGLSYEQYF; CDR3nt: TGCAGCGTCGTGACAGGCCTCTCCTACGAGCAGTACTTC
v_gene: TRBV19; j_gene: TRBJ1-1; abundance: -; d_gene: -; CDR3aa: CASTDTRGLMNTEAFF; CDR3nt: TGTGCCAGTACCGATACGAGGGGCCTGATGAACACTGAAGCTTTCTTT
v_gene: TRBV5-1; j_gene: TRBJ2-7; abundance: few; d_gene: TRBD2; CDR3aa: CASSLGGGADSYEQYF; CDR3nt: TGCGCCAGCAGCTTGGGGGGAGGGGCCGACTCCTACGAGCAGTACTTC
v_gene: TRBV19; j_gene: TRBJ2-4; abundance: -; d_gene: -; CDR3aa: CASSRAGEGNIQYF; CDR3nt: TGTGCCAGTAGTAGGGCCGGGGAAGGAAACATTCAGTACTTC
v_gene: TRBV6-7; j_gene: TRBJ1-1; abundance: -; d_gene: TRBD1; CDR3aa: CASSYWGQDPTEAFF; CDR3nt: TGTGCCAGCAGTTACTGGGGACAGGATCCTACTGAAGCTTTCTTT
v_gene: TRBV10-3; j_gene: TRBJ2-5; abundance: -; d_gene: -; CDR3aa: CAIRDRGGQTQYF; CDR3nt: TGTGCCATCAGAGACAGGGGAGGGCAGACCCAGTACTTC
v_gene: TRBV6-6; j_gene: TRBJ1-5; abundance: few; d_gene: TRBD1; CDR3aa: CASSGTGYSNQPQHF; CDR3nt: TGTGCCAGCAGTGGGACAGGTTATAGCAATCAGCCCCAGCATTTT